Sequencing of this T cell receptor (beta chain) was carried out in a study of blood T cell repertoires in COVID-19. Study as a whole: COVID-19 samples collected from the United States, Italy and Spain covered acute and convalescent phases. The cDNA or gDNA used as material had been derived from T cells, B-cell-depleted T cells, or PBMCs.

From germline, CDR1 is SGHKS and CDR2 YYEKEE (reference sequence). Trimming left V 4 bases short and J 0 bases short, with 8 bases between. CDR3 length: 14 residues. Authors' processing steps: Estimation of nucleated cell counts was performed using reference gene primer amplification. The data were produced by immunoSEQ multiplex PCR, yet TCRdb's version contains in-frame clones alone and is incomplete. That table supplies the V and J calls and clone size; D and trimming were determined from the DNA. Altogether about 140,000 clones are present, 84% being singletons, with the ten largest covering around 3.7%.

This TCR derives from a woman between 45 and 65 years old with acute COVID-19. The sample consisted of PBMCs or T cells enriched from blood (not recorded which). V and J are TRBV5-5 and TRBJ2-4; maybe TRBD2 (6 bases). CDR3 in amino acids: CASSTGLAKNIQYF. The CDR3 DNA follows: TGTGCCAGCAGCACGGGACTAGCCAAAAACATTCAGTACTTC.